Below, 5 T cell receptor beta chains from the same sample are listed, as sequenced in a study of blood T cells in healthy people across ages. A second PCR, run for about 7 to 11 cycles, used a sample-barcoded 5' primer plus a J-beta primer mix. TCRdb re-derived calls from the 5' RACE reads in MiXCR, one entry per CDR3 protein. The table lists almost 550,000 distinct CDR3 sequences, under 30% of them singletons. The same specimen was also included in a second study, on T cells of mothers and their children.

Material: blood. All receptors come from a boy aged 5 to 17 in good health.

The table lists this clonotype with many counts. This sequence joins TRBV11-2 and TRBJ2-6; D is unresolved. The CDR3 is 13 amino acids. Looked up from germline, CDR1 is SGHAT and CDR2 is FQNNGV. The V and J ends lost 6 bases and 4 bases respectively, with 7 bases between them. This CDR3 is CASRLGGANVLTF. In nucleotides, the CDR3 is TGTGCCAGCAGGCTCGGGGGGGCCAACGTCCTGACTTTC.

This clonotype was counted between two and nine times. The chain couples TRBV28 to TRBJ1-5, with D unclear. The CDR3 has 15 amino acids. V shed 2 bases and J shed 3 bases, with 11 bases lying between them. The germline CDR1 and CDR2 sequences are MDHEN and SYDVKM. CDR3 sequence: CASSLRTSYNQPQHF. Here the CDR3 DNA reads TGTGCCAGCAGTTTAAGAACGTCCTACAATCAGCCCCAGCATTTT.

This clonotype was counted a few times. This chain uses TRBV20-1 with TRBJ2-6; D remains ambiguous. The CDR3 runs 15 residues. Per the germline V gene, CDR1 is DFQATT and CDR2 is SNEGSKA (reference sequence). V dropped 6 bases and J dropped 2 bases, with 14 bases sitting between them. The CDR3 DNA follows: TGCAGTGCCCCGCCCGCGAGGACTGGGGCCAACGTCCTGACTTTC. Encoded protein: CSAPPARTGANVLTF.

CDR3 residues: CASSPWDSEETQYF. DNA of the CDR3: TGCGCCAGCAGCCCCTGGGACTCCGAAGAGACCCAGTACTTC. This rearrangement joins TRBV5-1 to TRBJ2-5; the D gene is possibly TRBD2 (6 bases). This CDR3 has 14 amino acids. V lost 4 bases and J lost 3, with 13 bases in between. Germline loops: CDR1 SGHRS, CDR2 YFSETQ.

The sample holds a few counts of this clonotype. The chain carries TRBV30 and TRBJ2-6; D is perhaps TRBD1 (5 bases). Germline assignment: CDR1 GTSNPN and CDR2 SVGIG (reference sequence). Trimming took off 4 bases at V and 0 bases at J, with 10 bases between the two ends. This CDR3 comprises 15 residues. The CDR3, as DNA: TGTGCCTGGACACAACAGGTCTCTGGGGCCAACGTCCTGACTTTC. It translates to CAWTQQVSGANVLTF.